This T cell receptor beta chain was profiled in a study of a mutant IDH1 vaccine in newly diagnosed glioma. About the study: Eight vaccinations reached patients in weeks 1, 3, 5, 7, 11, 15, 19 and 23. Patients received vaccination from 4-6 weeks after radiotherapy alone, or with temozolomide cycles. The therapy given earlier, which was standard therapy, consisted of radiotherapy, temozolomide, or both, and most of the patients received both.

The table lists this clone with a count of one. Antigen: not known. Sample time point: week 11, during vaccination. Every vaccine dose comprised 300 ug of mutant IDH1 20-mer peptide plus topical imiquimod. Findings and limits, study-wide: Alterations occurring in top peripheral T cell clonotypes seemed unrelated to pseudoprogression.

Using immunoSEQ multiplex PCR, the repertoire was profiled, and TCRdb retains in-frame clones only, with some absent. There are some 54,000 clones in the sample; over 75% occur only once, and 2% to 2.5% lies in the top ten. This CDR3 comprises 18 residues. V lost 2 bases to trimming and J lost 5 bases, with 22 bases between them. Per the germline V gene, CDR1 is SNHLY and CDR2 is FYNNEI. The sequencing used PBMCs, collected from a glioma patient whose treatment included an IDH1 peptide vaccine. The V and J genes are TRBV2 and TRBJ2-1, with D possibly TRBD2 on 7 matching bases. This TCR was recovered from a man aged 50 to 60 with glioma. This chain's CDR3 is CASSERVVAWGGDNEQFF. In DNA form, the CDR3 reads TGTGCCAGCAGTGAAAGGGTAGTGGCCTGGGGGGGCGACAATGAGCAGTTCTTC.